One sample yielded the 31 T cell receptor beta chains listed below, sequenced in a study of T cell changes during pregnancy in multiple sclerosis. The assay was immunoSEQ multiplex PCR, and TCRdb's table has in-frame clones only and misses some. The repertoire holds about 40,000 clones, with over 75% as singletons. Sequencing was performed on peripheral blood, taken in the first trimester of pregnancy. The source is a female donor in good health, enrolled as a control in a pregnancy study.

The chain is built from TRBV4-3 and TRBJ2-7; perhaps TRBD1 as D (5 bases). The CDR3 covers 16 residues. CDR1 LGHNA and CDR2 YSLEER come from the germline V gene. The germline V and J ends were trimmed by 0 bases and 0 bases, with 12 bases remaining between them. The CDR3 DNA reads TGCGCCAGCAGCCAAGATCTCGGGCAGGGCTCCTACGAGCAGTACTTC. Translation: CASSQDLGQGSYEQYF.

There are a few counts of this clone. This chain connects TRBV19 to TRBJ2-2; D is unclear. The germline V gene has CDR1 LNHDA and CDR2 SQIVND (reference sequence). V dropped 8 bases and J dropped 7 bases, with 8 bases sitting between them. The CDR3 sequence is 11 residues long. The CDR3 nucleotides read TGTGCCAGTCATCGGGTCGGGGAGCTGTTTTTT. Amino acids: CASHRVGELFF.

The V call is TRBV6-4, the J call TRBJ2-3; 7 bases align to TRBD1. V shed 2 bases, J shed 8 bases, and the junction held 7 bases outside the gene matches. The germline gives CDR1 MRHNA, CDR2 SNTAGT. CDR3 length: 14 amino acids. Here the CDR3 DNA reads TGTGCCAGCAGTGACCTTATTTCAGGGGGTACGCAGTATTTT. It yields the protein CASSDLISGGTQYF.

V and J are TRBV6-1 and TRBJ2-3; D possibly corresponds to TRBD1 (6 bases). Trimming shortened V by 6 bases and J by 1 base, and 11 bases separated the two germline ends. This CDR3 is built from 14 residues. Germline values: CDR1 MNHNS, CDR2 SASEGT. The CDR3 nucleotides are TGTGCCAGCAGACCCCACAGGGGCACAGATACGCAGTATTTT. It yields the protein CASRPHRGTDTQYF.

The chain combines TRBV29-1 with TRBJ2-1; D possibly corresponds to TRBD1 (5 bases). Germline lookup yields CDR1 SQVTM and CDR2 ANQGSEA. The V end lost 1 base, the J end lost 0 bases, and 16 bases lay between the germline ends. The length of the CDR3 is 17 residues. For the CDR3, the DNA is TGCAGCGTTGAAGGTCATCAGACAGTTAGCTCCTACAATGAGCAGTTCTTC. The encoded protein is CSVEGHQTVSSYNEQFF.

The chain joins TRBV11-2 to TRBJ2-3, with D perhaps TRBD2 (6 bases). Trimming cost V 4 bases and J 10 bases, with 21 bases left between them. This CDR3 is 15 amino acids long. Germline V gene lookup returns CDR1 SGHAT and CDR2 FQNNGV. The CDR3 protein is CASSSGAGGLGAQYF. The CDR3 region has the DNA TGTGCCAGCAGCTCCGGTGCTGGGGGGTTGGGTGCGCAGTATTTT.

The chain employs TRBV2 and TRBJ1-2; 9 bases match TRBD1. Per germline, CDR1 SNHLY and CDR2 FYNNEI. The CDR3 length is 15 residues. Trimming took 2 bases from V and 3 from J; bases not matched to a gene: 4. DNA for the CDR3: TGTGCCAGCAGTGAATGGGACAGGGAGGACTATGGCTACACCTTC. This sequence encodes CASSEWDREDYGYTF. Full variable domain (missing parts from reference TRBV2 and TRBJ1-2): EPEVTQTPSHQVTQMGQEVILRCVPISNHLYFYWYRQILGQKVEFLVSFYNNEISEKSEIFDDQFSVERPDGSNFTLKIRSTKLEDSAMYFCASSEWDREDYGYTFGSGTRLTVV.

The chain links TRBV6-1 to TRBJ2-2; TRBD2 agrees at 11 bases. The V and J ends lost 6 bases and 3 bases, in that order; junction bases with no gene match: 3. The V gene's germline CDR1 is MNHNS and CDR2 SASEGT. This CDR3 has 15 amino acids. CDR3 protein: CASSLAGGDTGELFF. CDR3 sequence (DNA): TGTGCCAGCAGCTTAGCGGGGGGGGACACCGGGGAGCTGTTTTTT.

The J gene is TRBJ1-5, the V gene TRBV21-1. TRBV21-1 constitutes a pseudogene. This CDR3 is built from 15 residues. CDR3 loop: CASSTQRVRKQPQHF. In DNA, the CDR3 is TGTGCCAGCAGCACCCAGCGGGTCCGCAAGCAGCCCCAGCATTTT.

This clone was seen more than once but under ten times. This chain connects TRBV4-2 to TRBJ2-3, with 16 bases aligning to TRBD2. CDR1 is LGHNA and CDR2 is YNFKEQ in the germline V gene. This CDR3 region has 16 residues. With 3 bases clipped from V and 4 bases from J, the junction kept 1 base outside the gene matches. The CDR3 region has the DNA TGTGCCAGCAGCCAGGGACTAGCGGGGGGGCCAGATACGCAGTATTTT. It encodes CASSQGLAGGPDTQYF.

The chain has TRBV4-1 and TRBJ2-5; TRBD2 matches 10 bases. With 8 bases clipped from V and 4 bases from J, the junction kept 16 bases outside the gene matches. Looked up from germline, CDR1 is MGHRA and CDR2 is YSYEKL. This CDR3 spans 17 amino acids. The CDR3 DNA sequence: TGCGCCAGCGCGAGAGGTCTAGCGGGAGCCCCAGTAGAGACCCAGTACTTC. It yields the protein CASARGLAGAPVETQYF.

This chain joins TRBV6-6 and TRBJ1-5; TRBD1 aligns across 7 bases. V was clipped by 2 bases and J by 0 bases; unmatched bases: 4. The CDR3 is 16 amino acids. Germline-derived CDR1 and CDR2 are MNHNY and SVGAGI (reference sequence). In DNA, the CDR3 is TGTGCCAGCAGTTACGGGACAGTGAATAGCAATCAGCCCCAGCATTTT. Its protein is CASSYGTVNSNQPQHF.

This chain uses TRBV6-4 with TRBJ2-3, with 12 bases lining up with TRBD2. There are 15 residues in the CDR3. V was pared by 6 bases and J by 4 bases, with 5 bases of the junction left unmatched. Germline-derived CDR1 and CDR2 are MRHNA and SNTAGT. CDR3: CASSDGLAGPDTQYF. CDR3 sequence (DNA): TGTGCCAGCAGCGATGGACTAGCGGGGCCAGATACGCAGTATTTT.

The V call is TRBV7-9, the J call TRBJ1-4; no reliable D call. V was shortened by 6 bases and J by 8 bases, with 22 bases between the two germline ends. The length of the CDR3 is 16 residues. CDR1 and CDR2 (germline): SEHNR, FQNEAQ (reference sequence). The chain's CDR3 is CASRGRGLQMGEKLFF. The CDR3, as DNA: TGTGCCAGCAGGGGTCGCGGGCTTCAGATGGGGGAAAAACTGTTTTTT.

This chain uses TRBV5-1 with TRBJ2-7; the match to TRBD2 covers 10 bases. V was clipped by 4 bases and J by 0 bases; unmatched bases: 4. The CDR3 spans 15 residues. CDR1 is SGHRS and CDR2 is YFSETQ in the germline V gene. Here the CDR3 DNA reads TGCGCCAGCAGCCTAGGGACTAGCGTCTCCTACGAGCAGTACTTC. Translation gives CASSLGTSVSYEQYF.

The rearrangement uses TRBV5-6 and TRBJ2-3; possibly TRBD1 for D (6 bases). Germline V gene lookup returns CDR1 SGHDT and CDR2 YYEEEE. The CDR3 is 17 amino acids. Trimming cost V 4 bases and J 0 bases, with 18 bases left between them. The CDR3 reads CASSLKQGRGSTDTQYF. For the CDR3, the DNA is TGTGCCAGCAGCCTGAAACAGGGAAGGGGGAGCACAGATACGCAGTATTTT.

The gene calls are TRBV7-6 and TRBJ1-1; possible D gene TRBD1, 5 bases. Germline V gene data show CDR1 as SGHVS and CDR2 as FNYEAQ. Trimming cost V 2 bases and J 0 bases, with 10 bases left between them. The CDR3 contains 15 residues. In DNA form, the CDR3 reads TGTGCCAGCAGCTTACGGGGGATTTTGAACACTGAAGCTTTCTTT. The encoded protein is CASSLRGILNTEAFF. Looking up the rest from reference TRBV7-6 and TRBJ1-1 gives the full variable domain: GAGVSQSPRYKVTKRGQDVALRCDPISGHVSLYWYRQALGQGPEFLTYFNYEAQQDKSGLPNDRFSAERPEGSISTLTIQRTEQRDSAMYRCASSLRGILNTEAFFGQGTRLTVV.

The chain carries TRBV30 and TRBJ2-5, with D possibly TRBD2 on 6 matching bases. The CDR3 is made up of 15 amino acids. Trimming left V 2 bases short and J 1 base short, with 14 bases between. In germline, CDR1 is GTSNPN, CDR2 SVGIG (reference sequence). DNA of the CDR3: TGTGCCTGGAGTCTAAGTATAGCGGTCCAAGAGACCCAGTACTTC. Amino acids: CAWSLSIAVQETQYF.

This rearrangement joins TRBV27 to TRBJ2-1; 10 nucleotides match TRBD2. The CDR3 totals 13 residues. J gave up 9 bases and V 6 bases, and 5 bases lay outside the gene matches. Germline CDR1 MNHEY, CDR2 SMNVEV (reference sequence). This CDR3 reads CASRSSGRSEQFF. CDR3 nucleotide sequence: TGTGCCAGCAGGTCTAGCGGGAGATCTGAGCAGTTCTTC.

This chain links TRBV2 with TRBJ1-1, with a weak D call TRBD1 (5 bases). This CDR3 region has 16 residues. Trimming cost V 3 bases and J 6 bases, with 20 bases left between them. In germline, CDR1 is SNHLY, CDR2 FYNNEI. The CDR3 nucleotides read TGTGCCAGCAGTGACCCGACCTCAGGGTCGGGGGCTGAAGCTTTCTTT. It yields the protein CASSDPTSGSGAEAFF.

A single count supports this clone. The V call is TRBV5-1, the J call TRBJ2-3; TRBD1 might be the D (5 bases). In germline, CDR1 is SGHRS, CDR2 YFSETQ. The CDR3 is 16 residues long. Trimming cost V 0 bases and J 3 bases, with 14 bases left between them. CDR3 loop: CASSLGDRPSTDTQYF. CDR3 DNA: TGCGCCAGCAGCTTGGGAGACAGACCGTCGACAGATACGCAGTATTTT.

The CDR3 DNA follows: TGTGCCATCAGTGAGTCCCAGACAGGAGGTATCGGGGAGCTGTTTTTT. Residues: CAISESQTGGIGELFF. This sequence joins TRBV10-3 and TRBJ2-2; possibly TRBD1 for D (6 bases). This CDR3 has 16 amino acids. Per germline, CDR1 ENHRY and CDR2 SYGVKD. Trimming stripped 0 bases from V and 7 bases from J, with 15 bases between.

The chain links TRBV29-1 to TRBJ2-5; 7 bases agree with TRBD2. J lost 5 bases, V lost 4 bases, and 7 bases had no gene match. The germline CDR1 and CDR2 sequences are SQVTM and ANQGSEA. The CDR3 contains 13 residues. In DNA, the CDR3 is TGCAGCGTTGTGGTAGCGGGTAAGGAGACCCAGTACTTC. This gives the protein CSVVVAGKETQYF.

V gene TRBV9 combines with J gene TRBJ2-3; 9 bases map to TRBD1. V shed 0 bases and J 2 bases; nucleotides not matched to a gene: 7. CDR3 size: 17 residues. The germline CDR1 and CDR2 sequences are SGDLS and YYNGEE. The CDR3 DNA reads as TGTGCCAGCAGCGTAGATCTCGGGACAGGGATCACAGATACGCAGTATTTT. Translating gives CASSVDLGTGITDTQYF.

The V and J genes are TRBV6-5 and TRBJ2-7; D gene ambiguous. Germline V gene lookup returns CDR1 MNHEY and CDR2 SVGAGI. V gave up 0 bases and J gave up 2 bases, with 14 bases separating them. The CDR3 runs 16 residues. CDR3 nucleotide sequence: TGTGCCAGCAGTTACTCTTTTTTTGGCAGGACCTACGAGCAGTACTTC. It encodes CASSYSFFGRTYEQYF.

This chain joins TRBV7-9 and TRBJ1-2; D is uncertain. The germline gives CDR1 SEHNR, CDR2 FQNEAQ (reference sequence). Trimming removed 5 bases from V and 8 bases from J, with 12 bases in between. This CDR3 has 12 residues. The CDR3 sequence: CASSPKLGGYTF. The CDR3 nucleotides are TGTGCCAGCAGCCCTAAATTGGGCGGCTACACCTTC.

The chain combines TRBV6-6 with TRBJ2-2; 7 bases fit TRBD1. This CDR3 spans 14 amino acids. The V and J ends lost 10 bases and 7 bases, in that order; junction bases with no gene match: 12. Germline loops: CDR1 MNHNY, CDR2 SVGAGI (reference sequence). The CDR3 loop is CATWGEGAGGELFF. The CDR3 DNA reads TGTGCCACCTGGGGCGAGGGGGCTGGCGGGGAGCTGTTTTTT.

The V gene is TRBV9, the J gene TRBJ2-1, with 7 nucleotides matching TRBD2. CDR3 length: 15 residues. J lost 1 base, V lost 3 bases, and 4 bases had no gene match. From germline, CDR1 is SGDLS and CDR2 YYNGEE. The DNA for the CDR3 is TGTGCCAGCAGCGCCGGGGGGTCGTCCTACAATGAGCAGTTCTTC. It encodes CASSAGGSSYNEQFF.

The rearrangement joins TRBV6-6 to TRBJ2-7, with 7 bases fitting TRBD1. This CDR3 contains 13 residues. The V gene's germline CDR1 is MNHNY and CDR2 SVGAGI (reference sequence). V lost 4 bases to trimming and J lost 3 bases; unmatched junction nucleotides: 3. The CDR3 reads CASSWTGNYEQYF. The DNA for the CDR3 is TGTGCCAGCAGTTGGACAGGTAACTACGAGCAGTACTTC.

This chain connects TRBV19 to TRBJ1-5, with a tentative D call TRBD1 (5 bases). Trimming removed 3 bases at V and 8 bases at J, with 14 bases between. The CDR3 is 14 amino acids. Germline V gives CDR1 LNHDA, CDR2 SQIVND (reference sequence). The CDR3: CASSMGRLGEPQHF. The CDR3 nucleotides are TGTGCCAGTAGTATGGGTAGGCTAGGGGAGCCCCAGCATTTT.

This chain connects TRBV2 to TRBJ1-1; TRBD1 is a possible D gene (6 bases). CDR1 SNHLY and CDR2 FYNNEI come from the germline V gene. The germline V and J ends were trimmed by 4 bases and 4 bases, with 10 bases remaining between them. This CDR3 contains 13 residues. In DNA form, the CDR3 reads TGTGCCAGCAGTGCCACAGGGAGCACTGAAGCTTTCTTT. Translated: CASSATGSTEAFF.